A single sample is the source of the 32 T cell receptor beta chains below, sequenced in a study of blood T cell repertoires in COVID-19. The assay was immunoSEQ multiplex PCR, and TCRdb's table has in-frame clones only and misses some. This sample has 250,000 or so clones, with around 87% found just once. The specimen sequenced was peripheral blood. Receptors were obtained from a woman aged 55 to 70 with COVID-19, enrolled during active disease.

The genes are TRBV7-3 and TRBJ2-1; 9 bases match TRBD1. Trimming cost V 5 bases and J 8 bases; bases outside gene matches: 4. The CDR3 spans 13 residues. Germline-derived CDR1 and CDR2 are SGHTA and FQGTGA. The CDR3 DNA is TGTGCCAGCAGCACTGGGACAGGGTATGAGCAGTTCTTC. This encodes CASSTGTGYEQFF.

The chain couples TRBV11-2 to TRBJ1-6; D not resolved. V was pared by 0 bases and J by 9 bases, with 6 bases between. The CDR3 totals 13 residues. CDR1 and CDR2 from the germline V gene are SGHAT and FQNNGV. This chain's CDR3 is CASSLEAGSPLHF. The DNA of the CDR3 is TGTGCCAGCAGCTTAGAAGCAGGTTCACCCCTCCACTTT.

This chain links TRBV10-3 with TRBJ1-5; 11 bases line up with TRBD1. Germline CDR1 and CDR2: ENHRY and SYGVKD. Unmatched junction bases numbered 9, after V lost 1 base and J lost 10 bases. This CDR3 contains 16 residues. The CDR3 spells CAISEWGTGGTIPQHF. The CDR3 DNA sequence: TGTGCCATCAGTGAGTGGGGGACAGGGGGTACGATACCCCAGCATTTT.

The CDR3 nucleotides read TGCGCCAGCCGAAGTAGCGGGGGGGCAGTCACAGATACGCAGTATTTT. Residues: CASRSSGGAVTDTQYF. The V call is TRBV5-1, the J call TRBJ2-3; 11 positions match TRBD2. CDR3 size: 16 residues. The V segment lost 7 bases and the J segment 2 bases; nucleotides outside the gene matches: 9. From germline, CDR1 is SGHRS and CDR2 YFSETQ.

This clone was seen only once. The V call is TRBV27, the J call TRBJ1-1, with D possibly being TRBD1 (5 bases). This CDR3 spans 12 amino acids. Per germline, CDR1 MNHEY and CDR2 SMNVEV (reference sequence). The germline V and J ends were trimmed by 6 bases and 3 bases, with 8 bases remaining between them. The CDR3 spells CASRDIYTEAFF. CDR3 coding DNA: TGTGCCAGCAGGGACATTTACACTGAAGCTTTCTTT.

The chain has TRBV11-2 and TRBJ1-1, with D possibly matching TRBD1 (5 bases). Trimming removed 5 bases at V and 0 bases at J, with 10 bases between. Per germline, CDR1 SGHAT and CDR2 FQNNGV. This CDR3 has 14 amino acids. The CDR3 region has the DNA TGTGCCAGCAGCGCACAAGGGGTGAACACTGAAGCTTTCTTT. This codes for CASSAQGVNTEAFF.

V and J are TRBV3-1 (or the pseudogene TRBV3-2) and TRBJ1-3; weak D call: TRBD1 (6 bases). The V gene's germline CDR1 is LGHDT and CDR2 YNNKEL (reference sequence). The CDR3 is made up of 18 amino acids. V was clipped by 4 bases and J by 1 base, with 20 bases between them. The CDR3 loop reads CASSPRFTTGQSGNTIYF. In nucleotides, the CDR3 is TGTGCCAGCAGCCCCAGATTTACTACTGGACAGTCTGGAAACACCATATATTTT.

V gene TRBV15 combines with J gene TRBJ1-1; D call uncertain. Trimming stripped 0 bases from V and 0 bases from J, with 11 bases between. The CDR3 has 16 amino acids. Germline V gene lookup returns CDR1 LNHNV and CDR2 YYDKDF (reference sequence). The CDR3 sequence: CATSRDGGSMNTEAFF. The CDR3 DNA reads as TGTGCCACCAGCAGAGATGGAGGGTCGATGAACACTGAAGCTTTCTTT.

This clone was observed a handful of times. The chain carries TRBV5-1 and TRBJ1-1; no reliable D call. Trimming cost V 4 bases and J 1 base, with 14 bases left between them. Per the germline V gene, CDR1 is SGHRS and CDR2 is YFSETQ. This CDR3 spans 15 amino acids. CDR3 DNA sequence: TGCGCCAGCAGCCCTCACGGGGAGGGGAACACTGAAGCTTTCTTT. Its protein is CASSPHGEGNTEAFF. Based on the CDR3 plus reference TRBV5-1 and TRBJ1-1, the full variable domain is KAGVTQTPRYLIKTRGQQVTLSCSPISGHRSVSWYQQTPGQGLQFLFEYFSETQRNKGNFPGRFSGRQFSNSRSEMNVSTLELGDSALYLCASSPHGEGNTEAFFGQGTRLTVV.

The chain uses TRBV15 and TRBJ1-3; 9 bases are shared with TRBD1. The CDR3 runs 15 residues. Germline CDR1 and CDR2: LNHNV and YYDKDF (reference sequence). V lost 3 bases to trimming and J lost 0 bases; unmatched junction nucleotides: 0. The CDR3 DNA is TGTGCCACCAGCAGGGGACAGGGCTCTGGAAACACCATATATTTT. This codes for CATSRGQGSGNTIYF.

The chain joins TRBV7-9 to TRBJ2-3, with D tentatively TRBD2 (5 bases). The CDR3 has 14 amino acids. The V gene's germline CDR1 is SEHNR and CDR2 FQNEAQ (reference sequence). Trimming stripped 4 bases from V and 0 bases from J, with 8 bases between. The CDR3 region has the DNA TGTGCCAGCAGCTCCTGGACTAGCACAGATACGCAGTATTTT. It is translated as CASSSWTSTDTQYF. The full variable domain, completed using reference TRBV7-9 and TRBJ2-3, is DTGVSQNPRHKITKRGQNVTFRCDPISEHNRLYWYRQTLGQGPEFLTYFQNEAQLEKSRLLSDRFSAERPKGSFSTLEIQRTEQGDSAMYLCASSSWTSTDTQYFGPGTRLTVL.

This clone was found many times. The CDR3 DNA sequence: TGTGCCAGCAGTGAAGCGACAGGGAGCACAGATACGCAGTATTTT. This encodes CASSEATGSTDTQYF. The V call is TRBV6-1, the J call TRBJ2-3, with 7 bases fitting TRBD1. The CDR3 length is 15 residues. Germline V gene lookup returns CDR1 MNHNS and CDR2 SASEGT. V dropped 0 bases and J dropped 0; count of bases not matched to a gene: 0.

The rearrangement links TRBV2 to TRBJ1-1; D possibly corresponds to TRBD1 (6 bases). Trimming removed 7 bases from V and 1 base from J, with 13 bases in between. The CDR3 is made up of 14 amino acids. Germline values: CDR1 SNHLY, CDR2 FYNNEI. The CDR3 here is CASKTGRANTEAFF. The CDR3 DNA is TGTGCCAGCAAAACAGGGAGGGCGAACACTGAAGCTTTCTTT.

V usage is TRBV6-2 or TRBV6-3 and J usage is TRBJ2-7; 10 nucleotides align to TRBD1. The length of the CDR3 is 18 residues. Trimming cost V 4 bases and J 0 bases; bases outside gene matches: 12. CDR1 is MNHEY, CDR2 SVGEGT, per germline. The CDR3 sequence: CASSLRRTGGQSSYEQYF. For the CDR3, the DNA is TGTGCCAGCAGTTTACGGCGGACAGGGGGTCAAAGCTCCTACGAGCAGTACTTC.

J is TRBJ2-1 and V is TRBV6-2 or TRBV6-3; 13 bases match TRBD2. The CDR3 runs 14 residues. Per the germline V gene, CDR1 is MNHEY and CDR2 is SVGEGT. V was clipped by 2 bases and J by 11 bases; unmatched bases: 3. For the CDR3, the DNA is TGTGCCAGCAGTTACAGACTAGCGGGGGGAAAGCAGTTCTTC. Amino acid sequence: CASSYRLAGGKQFF.

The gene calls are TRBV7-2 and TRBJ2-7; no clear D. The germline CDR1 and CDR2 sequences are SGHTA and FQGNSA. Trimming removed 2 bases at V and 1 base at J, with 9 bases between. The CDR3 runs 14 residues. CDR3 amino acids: CASSLSSGSYEQYF. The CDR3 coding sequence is TGTGCCAGCAGCTTAAGCTCAGGATCCTACGAGCAGTACTTC.

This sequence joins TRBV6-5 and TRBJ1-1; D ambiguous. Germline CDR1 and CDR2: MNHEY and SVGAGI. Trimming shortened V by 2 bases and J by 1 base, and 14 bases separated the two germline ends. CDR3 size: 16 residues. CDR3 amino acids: CASSYAGGSPNTEAFF. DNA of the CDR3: TGTGCCAGCAGTTACGCTGGCGGATCTCCGAACACTGAAGCTTTCTTT.

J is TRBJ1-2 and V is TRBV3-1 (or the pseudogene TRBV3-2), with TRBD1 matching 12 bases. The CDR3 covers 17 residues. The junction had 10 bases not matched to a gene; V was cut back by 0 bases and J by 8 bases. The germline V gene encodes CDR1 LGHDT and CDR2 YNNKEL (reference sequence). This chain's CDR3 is CASSQDHLGQGARGYTF. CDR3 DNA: TGTGCCAGCAGCCAAGATCACCTGGGACAGGGGGCAAGGGGCTACACCTTC.

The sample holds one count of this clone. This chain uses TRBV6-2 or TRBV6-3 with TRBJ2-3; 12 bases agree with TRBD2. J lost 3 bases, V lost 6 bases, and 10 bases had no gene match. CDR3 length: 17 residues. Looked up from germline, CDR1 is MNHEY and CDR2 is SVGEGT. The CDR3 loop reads CASSGSSGGAMTDTQYF. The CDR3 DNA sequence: TGTGCCAGCAGCGGATCTAGCGGGGGGGCTATGACAGATACGCAGTATTTT.

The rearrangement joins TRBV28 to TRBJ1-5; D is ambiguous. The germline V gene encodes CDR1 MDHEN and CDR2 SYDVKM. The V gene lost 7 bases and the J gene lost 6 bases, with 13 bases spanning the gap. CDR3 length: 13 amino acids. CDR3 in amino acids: CASTLRGPQPQHF. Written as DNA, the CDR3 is TGTGCCAGCACCCTCCGCGGGCCTCAGCCCCAGCATTTT.

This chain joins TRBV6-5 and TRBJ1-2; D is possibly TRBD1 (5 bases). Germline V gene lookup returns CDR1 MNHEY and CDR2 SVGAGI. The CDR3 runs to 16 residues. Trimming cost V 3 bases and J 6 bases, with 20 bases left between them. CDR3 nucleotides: TGTGCCAGCAGTTATCGTGAAGGACACCCTCTCCATGGCTACACCTTC. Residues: CASSYREGHPLHGYTF.

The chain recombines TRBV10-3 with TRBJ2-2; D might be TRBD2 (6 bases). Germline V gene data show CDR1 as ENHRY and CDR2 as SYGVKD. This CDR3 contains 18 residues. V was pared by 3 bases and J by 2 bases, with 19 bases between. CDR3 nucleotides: TGTGCCATCAGTGATACGGCGGTGGAGGGGTCAAACACCGGGGAGCTGTTTTTT. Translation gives CAISDTAVEGSNTGELFF.

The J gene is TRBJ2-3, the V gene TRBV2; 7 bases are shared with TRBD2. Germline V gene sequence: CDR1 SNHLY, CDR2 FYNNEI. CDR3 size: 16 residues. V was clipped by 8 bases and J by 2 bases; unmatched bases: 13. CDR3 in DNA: TGTGCCAGCCCCCGCGGGCTAGCGGCCATCACAGATACGCAGTATTTT. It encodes CASPRGLAAITDTQYF.

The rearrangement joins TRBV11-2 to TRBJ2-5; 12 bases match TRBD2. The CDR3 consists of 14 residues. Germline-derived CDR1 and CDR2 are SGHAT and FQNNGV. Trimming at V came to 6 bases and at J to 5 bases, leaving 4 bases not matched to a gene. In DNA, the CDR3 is TGTGCCAGCAGACCCGGGACTAGCGGGGAGACCCAGTACTTC. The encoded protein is CASRPGTSGETQYF.

The CDR3: CASSLRTGEGYGYTF. The CDR3 DNA reads as TGCGCCAGCAGCTTAAGGACAGGGGAGGGTTATGGCTACACCTTC. The chain joins TRBV5-1 to TRBJ1-2, with 9 bases matching TRBD1. Germline V lookup: CDR1 SGHRS, CDR2 YFSETQ. Unmatched junction bases numbered 7, after V lost 2 bases and J lost 5 bases. The CDR3 length is 15 residues. The full variable domain, with the rest looked up from reference TRBV5-1 and TRBJ1-2, is KAGVTQTPRYLIKTRGQQVTLSCSPISGHRSVSWYQQTPGQGLQFLFEYFSETQRNKGNFPGRFSGRQFSNSRSEMNVSTLELGDSALYLCASSLRTGEGYGYTFGSGTRLTVV.

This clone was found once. The CDR3 region has the DNA TGTGCCAGCAGTACTATCCCTCTATTCTGGGGCTACACCTTC. Translated: CASSTIPLFWGYTF. This chain uses TRBV27 with TRBJ1-2, with D unresolved. V was clipped by 5 bases and J by 8 bases, with 18 bases between them. Germline V gene sequence: CDR1 MNHEY, CDR2 SMNVEV (reference sequence). The CDR3 has 14 amino acids.

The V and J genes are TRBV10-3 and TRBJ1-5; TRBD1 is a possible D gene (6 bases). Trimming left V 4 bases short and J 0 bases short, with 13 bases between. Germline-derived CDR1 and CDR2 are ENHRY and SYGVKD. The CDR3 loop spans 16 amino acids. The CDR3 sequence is CAISGGSGDSNQPQHF. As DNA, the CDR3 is TGTGCCATCAGTGGCGGGTCAGGGGATAGCAATCAGCCCCAGCATTTT.

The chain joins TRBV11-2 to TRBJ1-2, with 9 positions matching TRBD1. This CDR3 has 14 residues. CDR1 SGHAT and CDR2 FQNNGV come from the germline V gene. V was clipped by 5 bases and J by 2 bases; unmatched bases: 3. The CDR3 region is CASSHRGRNYGYTF. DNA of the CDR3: TGTGCCAGCAGCCACAGGGGGCGAAACTATGGCTACACCTTC. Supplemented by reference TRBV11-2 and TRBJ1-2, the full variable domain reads EAGVAQSPRYKIIEKRQSVAFWCNPISGHATLYWYQQILGQGPKLLIQFQNNGVVDDSQLPKDRFSAERLKGVDSTLKIQPAKLEDSAVYLCASSHRGRNYGYTFGSGTRLTVV.

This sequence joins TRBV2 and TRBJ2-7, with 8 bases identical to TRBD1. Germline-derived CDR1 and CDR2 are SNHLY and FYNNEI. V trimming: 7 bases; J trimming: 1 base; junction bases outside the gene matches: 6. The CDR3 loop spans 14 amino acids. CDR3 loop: CASTQGALSYEQYF. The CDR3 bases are TGTGCCAGCACCCAGGGGGCGCTTTCCTACGAGCAGTACTTC. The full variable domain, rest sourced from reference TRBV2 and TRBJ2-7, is EPEVTQTPSHQVTQMGQEVILRCVPISNHLYFYWYRQILGQKVEFLVSFYNNEISEKSEIFDDQFSVERPDGSNFTLKIRSTKLEDSAMYFCASTQGALSYEQYFGPGTRLTVT.

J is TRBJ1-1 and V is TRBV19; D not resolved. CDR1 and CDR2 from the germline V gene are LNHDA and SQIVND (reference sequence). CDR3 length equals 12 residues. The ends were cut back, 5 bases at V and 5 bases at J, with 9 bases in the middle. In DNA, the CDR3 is TGTGCCAGTAGTCCCGGGAGGACTGAAGCTTTCTTT. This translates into CASSPGRTEAFF.

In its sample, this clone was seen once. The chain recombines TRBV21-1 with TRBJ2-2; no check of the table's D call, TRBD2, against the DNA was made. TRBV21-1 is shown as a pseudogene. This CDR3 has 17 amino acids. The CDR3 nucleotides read TGTGCCAGCAGCATACTCCGGGTCGACGGGAACACCGGGGAGCTGTTTTTT. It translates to CASSILRVDGNTGELFF.

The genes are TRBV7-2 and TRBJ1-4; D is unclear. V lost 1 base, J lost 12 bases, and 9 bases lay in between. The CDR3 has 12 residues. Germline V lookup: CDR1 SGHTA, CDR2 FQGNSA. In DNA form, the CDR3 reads TGTGCCAGCAGCTTAGACACGGGAGAACTGTTTTTT. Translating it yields CASSLDTGELFF. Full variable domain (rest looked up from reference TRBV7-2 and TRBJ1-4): GAGVSQSPSNKVTEKGKDVELRCDPISGHTALYWYRQSLGQGLEFLIYFQGNSAPDKSGLPSDRFSAERTGGSVSTLTIQRTQQEDSAVYLCASSLDTGELFFGSGTQLSVL.